This T cell receptor (beta chain) was sequenced during a study of blood T cell repertoires in COVID-19. Across the study: Acute and convalescent COVID-19 samples came from the United States, Italy and Spain. From T cells, B-cell-depleted T cells, or PBMCs came the material, which was cDNA or gDNA.

The authors' processing: Quantification of nucleated cells was approximated via reference gene primer amplification. Method: immunoSEQ multiplex PCR; TCRdb's copy keeps in-frame clones and lacks some. The DNA was the basis for D and trimming; V, J and clone size are from that table. The sample includes more than 85,000 clones, roughly nine tenths of them seen just once. V was trimmed by 4 bases and J by 4 bases, leaving 8 bases between them. This CDR3 contains 13 residues. The germline gives CDR1 MRHNA, CDR2 SNTAGT. Sample: peripheral blood. V is TRBV6-4 and J is TRBJ1-5; D not resolved. The receptor's source is a woman aged 70-85 years with acute or convalescent COVID-19. CDR3 residues: CASSVEKNQPQHF. In DNA, the CDR3 is TGTGCCAGCAGTGTAGAGAAAAATCAGCCCCAGCATTTT.